This T cell receptor beta chain was sequenced in a study of blood T cell repertoires in COVID-19. Overall study context: Researchers got acute and convalescent COVID-19 samples from the United States, Italy and Spain. In each case, the material was cDNA or gDNA derived from T cells, B-cell-depleted T cells, or PBMCs.

Per the original data handling: How many nucleated cells were present was estimated from reference gene primer amplification. Method: immunoSEQ multiplex PCR; TCRdb's copy keeps in-frame clones and lacks some. The V and J calls and clone size are taken from that table; D and trimming were inferred from the DNA. The sample includes 120,000 or so clones, 88% of them seen just once. J was trimmed by 3 bases and V by 3 bases; bases with no gene match: 13. The germline gives CDR1 ENHRY, CDR2 SYGVKD. The CDR3 consists of 18 residues. Sequenced sample: peripheral blood. This clonotype originated in a human donor in a cohort sampled during active COVID-19. The gene calls are TRBV10-3 and TRBJ2-1; TRBD1 agrees at 8 bases. This CDR3 is CAISDKRTGINIYNEQFF. CDR3 nucleotides: TGTGCCATCAGTGATAAAAGGACAGGGATTAATATCTACAATGAGCAGTTCTTC.